This record looks at one TCR beta chain sequence and its context. Antigen: not known. Genomic DNA per cell subset filled all wells of several immunoSEQ plates. Only in-frame clones appear in the TCRdb table, and some are missing; sequencing was by immunoSEQ multiplex PCR. Of about 490,000 clones in the sample, about 84% were seen once. This sample is part of a study of shared clonotypes between healthy human individuals. Across the whole study: The people who gave samples were a couple of women and a few men aged 18 to 49.

Points from the study as a whole: Expectations were that clonotype sharing among donors would be affected by sequencing depth.

Donors had no recently reported acute infections or vaccinations and were HIV-negative. CDR1 is SGHRS, CDR2 YFSETQ, per germline. CDR3 length: 15 amino acids. Trimming pared 0 bases from V and 2 bases from J, leaving 12 bases between. The clonotype was recovered from a woman aged 40 to 49 in good health. Some clones in this sample may be carry-over from other donors' samples. The sample taken for sequencing was PBMCs. V usage is TRBV5-1 and J usage is TRBJ2-7, with a tentative D call TRBD1 (6 bases). The CDR3 bases are TGCGCCAGCAGCTTGGCCGTGGACAGTACCTACGAGCAGTACTTC. Translated: CASSLAVDSTYEQYF.